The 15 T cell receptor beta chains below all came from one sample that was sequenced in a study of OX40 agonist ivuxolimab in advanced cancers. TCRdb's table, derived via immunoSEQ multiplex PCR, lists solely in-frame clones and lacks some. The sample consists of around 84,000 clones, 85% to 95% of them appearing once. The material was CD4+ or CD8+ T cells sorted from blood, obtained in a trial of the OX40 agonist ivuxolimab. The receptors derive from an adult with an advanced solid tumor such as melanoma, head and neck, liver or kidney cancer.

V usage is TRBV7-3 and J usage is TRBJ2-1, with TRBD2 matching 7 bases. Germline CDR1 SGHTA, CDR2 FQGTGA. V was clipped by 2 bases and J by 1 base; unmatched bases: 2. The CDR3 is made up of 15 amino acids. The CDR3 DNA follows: TGTGCCAGCAGCTTAGGCGGGAGATCCTACAATGAGCAGTTCTTC. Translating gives CASSLGGRSYNEQFF.

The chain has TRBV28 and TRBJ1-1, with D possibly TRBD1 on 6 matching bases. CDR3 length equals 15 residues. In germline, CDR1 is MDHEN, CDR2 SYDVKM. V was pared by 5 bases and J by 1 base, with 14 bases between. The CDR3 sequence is CASSPTGGGNTEAFF. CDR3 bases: TGTGCCAGCAGTCCCACAGGAGGGGGGAACACTGAAGCTTTCTTT.

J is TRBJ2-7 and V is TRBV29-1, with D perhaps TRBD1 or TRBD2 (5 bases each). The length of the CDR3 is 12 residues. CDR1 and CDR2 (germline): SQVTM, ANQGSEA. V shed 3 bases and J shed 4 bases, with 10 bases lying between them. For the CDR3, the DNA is TGCAGCGTTGATGAGGGGACGTACGAGCAGTACTTC. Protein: CSVDEGTYEQYF.

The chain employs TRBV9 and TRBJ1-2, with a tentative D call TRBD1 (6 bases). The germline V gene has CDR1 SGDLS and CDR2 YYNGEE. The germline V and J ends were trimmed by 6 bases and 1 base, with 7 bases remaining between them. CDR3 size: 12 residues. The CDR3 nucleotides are TGTGCCAGCAACAGGGTTAACTATGGCTACACCTTC. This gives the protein CASNRVNYGYTF.

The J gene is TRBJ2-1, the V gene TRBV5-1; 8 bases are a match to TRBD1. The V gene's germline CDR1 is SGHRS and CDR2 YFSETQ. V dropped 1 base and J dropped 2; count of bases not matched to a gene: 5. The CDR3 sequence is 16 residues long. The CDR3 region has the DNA TGCGCCAGCAGCTTGTATGGGGACAGGCCCTACAATGAGCAGTTCTTC. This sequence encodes CASSLYGDRPYNEQFF.

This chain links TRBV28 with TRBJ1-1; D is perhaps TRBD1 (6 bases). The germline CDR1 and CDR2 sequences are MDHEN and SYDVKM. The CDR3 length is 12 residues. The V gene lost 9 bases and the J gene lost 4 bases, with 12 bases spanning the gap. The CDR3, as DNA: TGTGCCAGTTACAGGGTCGGCACTGAAGCTTTCTTT. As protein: CASYRVGTEAFF.

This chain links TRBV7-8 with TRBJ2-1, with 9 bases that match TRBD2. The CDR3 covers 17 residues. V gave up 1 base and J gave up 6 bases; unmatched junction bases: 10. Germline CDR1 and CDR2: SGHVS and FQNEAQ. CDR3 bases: TGTGCCAGCAGCTTAGGCCCGGGACTAGCTTTATCCAATGAGCAGTTCTTC. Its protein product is CASSLGPGLALSNEQFF.

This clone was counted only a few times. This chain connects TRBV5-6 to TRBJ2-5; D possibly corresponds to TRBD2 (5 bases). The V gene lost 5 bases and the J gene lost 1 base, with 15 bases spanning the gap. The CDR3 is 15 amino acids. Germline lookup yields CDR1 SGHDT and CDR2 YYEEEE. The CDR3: CASRNPRERQETQYF. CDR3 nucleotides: TGTGCCAGCAGGAACCCTCGGGAACGCCAAGAGACCCAGTACTTC.

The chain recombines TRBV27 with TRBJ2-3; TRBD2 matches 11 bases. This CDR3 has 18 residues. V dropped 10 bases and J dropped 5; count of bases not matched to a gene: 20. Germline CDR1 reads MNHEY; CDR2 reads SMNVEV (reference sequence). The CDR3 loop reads CATHLAGGRDAGGDTQYF. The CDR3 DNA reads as TGTGCCACCCACCTAGCGGGGGGACGGGACGCCGGGGGAGATACGCAGTATTTT.

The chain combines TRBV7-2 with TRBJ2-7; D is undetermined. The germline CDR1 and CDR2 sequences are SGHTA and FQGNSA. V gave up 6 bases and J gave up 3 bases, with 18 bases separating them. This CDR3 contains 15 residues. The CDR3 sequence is CASSDRTGLNYEQYF. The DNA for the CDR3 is TGTGCCAGCAGTGACCGGACGGGTCTGAACTACGAGCAGTACTTC.

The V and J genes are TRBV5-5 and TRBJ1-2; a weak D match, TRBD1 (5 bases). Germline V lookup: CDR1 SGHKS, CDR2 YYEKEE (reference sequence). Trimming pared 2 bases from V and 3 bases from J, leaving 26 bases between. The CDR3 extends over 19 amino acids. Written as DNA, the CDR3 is TGTGCCAGCAGCTTAAACCCAGGGACCCCTTCATATCCTGACTATGGCTACACCTTC. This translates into CASSLNPGTPSYPDYGYTF.

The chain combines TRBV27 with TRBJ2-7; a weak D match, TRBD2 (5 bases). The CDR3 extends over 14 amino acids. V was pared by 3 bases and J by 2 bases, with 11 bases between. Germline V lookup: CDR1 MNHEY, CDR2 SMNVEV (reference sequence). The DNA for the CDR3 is TGTGCCAGCAGTTTTGCGGGCCGCCCCTACGAGCAGTACTTC. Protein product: CASSFAGRPYEQYF.

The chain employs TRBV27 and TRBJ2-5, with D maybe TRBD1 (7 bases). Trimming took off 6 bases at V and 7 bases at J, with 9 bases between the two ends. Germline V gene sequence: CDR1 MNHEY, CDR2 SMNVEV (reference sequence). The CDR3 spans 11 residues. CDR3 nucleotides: TGTGCCAGCAGGCAGGGGGGGACCCAGTACTTC. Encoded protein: CASRQGGTQYF.

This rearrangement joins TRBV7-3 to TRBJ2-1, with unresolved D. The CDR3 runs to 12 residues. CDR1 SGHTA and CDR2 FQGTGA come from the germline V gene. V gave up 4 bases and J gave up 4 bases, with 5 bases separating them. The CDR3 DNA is TGTGCCAGCAGCTCGGGTTACAATGAGCAGTTCTTC. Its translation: CASSSGYNEQFF.

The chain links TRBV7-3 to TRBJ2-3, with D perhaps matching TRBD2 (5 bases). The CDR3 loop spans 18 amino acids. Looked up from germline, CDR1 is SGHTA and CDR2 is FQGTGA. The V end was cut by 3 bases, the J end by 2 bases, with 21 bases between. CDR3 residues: CASSFLGRGTTSTDTQYF. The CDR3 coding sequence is TGTGCCAGCAGCTTCCTAGGTCGGGGTACCACTTCCACAGATACGCAGTATTTT.